The 18 T cell receptor beta chains below all came from one sample that was sequenced in a study of identical twins. MiXCR, run by TCRdb on the 5' RACE reads, gives a single entry per CDR3 protein. The table records roughly 250,000 distinct CDR3 sequences, around an eighth of them present only once. The specimen was memory (CD45RO+) T cells sorted from blood. The receptors come from a woman between 18 and 29 years old in good health.

This clonotype was detected a few times. The chain links TRBV7-6 to TRBJ1-1, with 7 nucleotides matching TRBD1. The CDR3 runs to 16 residues. The junction had 14 bases not matched to a gene; V was cut back by 5 bases and J by 5 bases. CDR1 is SGHVS and CDR2 is FNYEAQ in the germline V gene. CDR3 loop: CASSLSTIQGRTEAFF. The CDR3 bases are TGTGCCAGCAGCCTTTCTACGATACAGGGGAGAACTGAAGCTTTCTTT. Full variable domain (rest looked up from reference TRBV7-6 and TRBJ1-1): GAGVSQSPRYKVTKRGQDVALRCDPISGHVSLYWYRQALGQGPEFLTYFNYEAQQDKSGLPNDRFSAERPEGSISTLTIQRTEQRDSAMYRCASSLSTIQGRTEAFFGQGTRLTVV.

This clonotype was detected only a few times. V and J are TRBV20-1 and TRBJ1-1, with D unresolved. V was trimmed by 3 bases and J by 5 bases, leaving 13 bases between them. The CDR3 is 13 residues long. The V gene's germline CDR1 is DFQATT and CDR2 SNEGSKA (reference sequence). The DNA of the CDR3 is TGCAGTGCTAGGCCCGGTTTAAGAACTGAAGCTTTCTTT. Protein: CSARPGLRTEAFF.

This clonotype was observed many times. The gene calls are TRBV20-1 and TRBJ2-5; 9 bases fit TRBD1. V lost 3 bases to trimming and J lost 5 bases; unmatched junction nucleotides: 16. CDR1 DFQATT and CDR2 SNEGSKA come from the germline V gene (reference sequence). The CDR3 is made up of 17 amino acids. CDR3 in amino acids: CSARATPGQGVKETQYF. The DNA of the CDR3 is TGCAGTGCTAGGGCGACTCCGGGACAGGGTGTTAAGGAGACCCAGTACTTC.

The CDR3 loop reads CASSYRRWAYEQYF. The CDR3 nucleotides read TGTGCCAGCAGTTACCGTAGGTGGGCCTACGAGCAGTACTTC. The rearrangement uses TRBV6-5 and TRBJ2-7; D ambiguous. The CDR3 runs to 14 residues. The germline V and J ends were trimmed by 2 bases and 2 bases, with 10 bases remaining between them. Germline-derived CDR1 and CDR2 are MNHEY and SVGAGI.

Only a few counts were recorded for this clonotype. CDR3 nucleotides: TGTGCCAGCAGCCATGGGGGGAGATCAGATACGCAGTATTTT. Its translation: CASSHGGRSDTQYF. This chain joins TRBV5-5 and TRBJ2-3, with D maybe TRBD2 (6 bases). Trimming removed 4 bases at V and 4 bases at J, with 13 bases between. Germline CDR1 SGHKS, CDR2 YYEKEE (reference sequence). This CDR3 region has 14 residues.

This chain joins TRBV20-1 and TRBJ2-3; 9 bases align to TRBD1. V shed 5 bases and J 8 bases; nucleotides not matched to a gene: 8. Germline loops: CDR1 DFQATT, CDR2 SNEGSKA (reference sequence). The CDR3 consists of 13 residues. CDR3 DNA sequence: TGCAGTGCTCGGGGACAGGGAGTGGCTACGCAGTATTTT. It codes for CSARGQGVATQYF.

This clonotype occurred many times. The V gene is TRBV14, the J gene TRBJ1-4, with D tentatively TRBD1 (5 bases). Germline CDR1 SGHDN, CDR2 FVKESK. This CDR3 region has 14 residues. V lost 2 bases, J lost 11 bases, and 15 bases lay in between. The CDR3 is CASSQSTRKGKLFF. In DNA form, the CDR3 reads TGTGCCAGCAGCCAATCAACTAGGAAGGGGAAACTGTTTTTT.

The V and J genes are TRBV12-3 or TRBV12-4 and TRBJ2-2; D remains unclear. V lost 3 bases, J lost 6 bases, and 5 bases lay in between. The CDR3 sequence is 12 residues long. The CDR3 is CASSFIAGELFF. Written as DNA, the CDR3 is TGTGCCAGCAGTTTTATCGCCGGGGAGCTGTTTTTT.

The V and J genes are TRBV5-1 and TRBJ2-5; D is perhaps TRBD2 (5 bases). From germline, CDR1 is SGHRS and CDR2 YFSETQ. V lost 4 bases to trimming and J lost 4 bases, with 8 bases between them. The CDR3 has 12 residues. The CDR3 region is CASSPEAETQYF. For the CDR3, the DNA is TGCGCCAGCAGCCCGGAGGCAGAGACCCAGTACTTC.

This clonotype was observed a handful of times. V and J are TRBV29-1 and TRBJ1-2; perhaps TRBD1 as D (5 bases). Germline CDR1 is SQVTM and CDR2 is ANQGSEA. Between the trimmed V and J ends, which lost 3 bases and 5 bases, there was a span of 10 bases. The CDR3 sequence is 12 residues long. The DNA of the CDR3 is TGCAGCGTTGACGGGGAGGGGTATGGCTACACCTTC. Protein: CSVDGEGYGYTF.

This clonotype was observed a handful of times. The chain combines TRBV7-8 with TRBJ1-4; TRBD1 matches at 8 bases. CDR3 size: 15 residues. J gave up 10 bases and V 5 bases, and 12 bases lay outside the gene matches. The germline gives CDR1 SGHVS, CDR2 FQNEAQ. As DNA, the CDR3 is TGTGCCAGCAGCCGAAGGTCACAGGGGGGGCGAAAACTGTTTTTT. It yields the protein CASSRRSQGGRKLFF.

The chain carries TRBV3-1 and TRBJ2-6; the D gene is possibly TRBD1 (5 bases). Trimming left V 2 bases short and J 2 bases short, with 16 bases between. This CDR3 is 18 amino acids long. In germline, CDR1 is LGHDT, CDR2 YNNKEL (reference sequence). The CDR3 protein is CASSQRGGAVAGANVLTF. The CDR3, as DNA: TGTGCCAGCAGCCAAAGGGGTGGGGCTGTGGCTGGGGCCAACGTCCTGACTTTC.

This clonotype came up a few times. This chain uses TRBV7-9 with TRBJ1-1, with D possibly being TRBD1 (5 bases). There are 13 residues in the CDR3. CDR1 and CDR2 (germline): SEHNR, FQNEAQ (reference sequence). The ends were cut back, 6 bases at V and 1 base at J, with 9 bases in the middle. CDR3 coding DNA: TGTGCCAGCAGAGGACATCGGAACACTGAAGCTTTCTTT. Translating gives CASRGHRNTEAFF.

In its sample, this clonotype was seen a few times. This sequence joins TRBV5-1 and TRBJ2-3; D is unclear. Germline assignment: CDR1 SGHRS and CDR2 YFSETQ. The CDR3 is 13 amino acids. Trimming cost V 1 base and J 2 bases, with 5 bases left between them. CDR3 bases: TGCGCCAGCAGCTTGCCCCCCACAGATACGCAGTATTTT. Encoded protein: CASSLPPTDTQYF.

V and J are TRBV9 and TRBJ2-1; D might be TRBD2 (5 bases). Between the trimmed V and J ends, which lost 0 bases and 5 bases, there was a span of 12 bases. This CDR3 region has 15 residues. CDR1 SGDLS and CDR2 YYNGEE come from the germline V gene. The CDR3 DNA reads as TGTGCCAGCAGCGTAGCTGGAGGAGAGGACAATGAGCAGTTCTTC. This translates into CASSVAGGEDNEQFF.

This clonotype appeared many times. The V call is TRBV11-2, the J call TRBJ1-2; D is perhaps TRBD1 (5 bases). Trimming left V 5 bases short and J 10 bases short, with 20 bases between. The CDR3 spans 14 residues. Germline lookup yields CDR1 SGHAT and CDR2 FQNNGV. The CDR3 reads CASSATSTARLYTF. CDR3 DNA sequence: TGTGCCAGCAGCGCAACCTCGACAGCCCGACTCTACACCTTC.

This clonotype was recorded a few times. The CDR3 DNA reads as TGTGCCAGCAGTAGGACAGAGGAGGAAAAACTGTTTTTT. This gives the protein CASSRTEEEKLFF. V usage is TRBV12-3 or TRBV12-4 and J usage is TRBJ1-4; D may be TRBD1 (6 bases). The CDR3 is 13 residues long. Trimming cost V 5 bases and J 8 bases, with 12 bases left between them.

The chain combines TRBV18 with TRBJ2-7; TRBD2 matches 8 bases. The CDR3 loop spans 16 amino acids. Germline trimming cut 3 bases from V and 0 bases from J; bases unmatched to any gene: 7. Germline CDR1 is KGHSH and CDR2 is LQKENI. The CDR3 sequence is CASSPRGGEDSYEQYF. Here the CDR3 DNA reads TGTGCCAGCTCACCCCGGGGGGGCGAAGACTCCTACGAGCAGTACTTC.